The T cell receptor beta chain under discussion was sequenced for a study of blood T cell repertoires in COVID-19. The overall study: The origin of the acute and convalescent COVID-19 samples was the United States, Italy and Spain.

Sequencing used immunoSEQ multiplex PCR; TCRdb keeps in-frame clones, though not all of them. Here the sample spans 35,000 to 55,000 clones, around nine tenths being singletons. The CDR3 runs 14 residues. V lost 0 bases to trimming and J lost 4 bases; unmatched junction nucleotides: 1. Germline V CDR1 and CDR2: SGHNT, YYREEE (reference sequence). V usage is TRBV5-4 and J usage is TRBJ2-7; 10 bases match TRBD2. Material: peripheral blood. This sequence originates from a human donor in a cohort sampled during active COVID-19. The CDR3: CASSLGTSGYEQYF. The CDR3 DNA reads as TGTGCCAGCAGCTTGGGGACTAGCGGTTACGAGCAGTACTTC.